The rows below give T cell receptor beta chains drawn from one sample of a study of blood T cell repertoires in COVID-19. Sequencing was performed with immunoSEQ multiplex PCR; in TCRdb, only in-frame clones are kept and a portion is missing. The sample lists fewer than 200,000 clones, 80% to 90% occurring once. The material sequenced was peripheral blood. The receptors originated from a middle-aged man who had recovered from COVID-19. Both conserved end residues are part of each CDR3. The D gene is left open where the match is weak. Expanded clones are given a class, and other clones once, few, many or no size at all.

TRBV6-2/TRBV6-3,NA,TRBJ2-7,NA,CASSSGRDFIYEQYF,TGTGCCAGCAGTTCCGGCCGGGACTTTATCTACGAGCAGTACTTC
TRBV7-9,NA,TRBJ2-7,NA,CASSGRDFHYEQYF,TGTGCCAGCAGCGGGCGGGACTTCCACTACGAGCAGTACTTC
TRBV7-2,once,TRBJ1-1,NA,CASSTRMGEAFF,TGTGCCAGCAGCACTAGGATGGGTGAAGCTTTCTTT
TRBV6-2/TRBV6-3,NA,TRBJ2-1,TRBD2,CASSPLAGSSYNEQFF,TGTGCCAGCAGTCCATTAGCGGGGAGCTCCTACAATGAGCAGTTCTTC
TRBV25-1,once,TRBJ2-3,NA,CASSEGGASPWDTQYF,TGTGCCAGCAGTGAGGGGGGGGCCAGTCCCTGGGATACGCAGTATTTT
TRBV23-1,NA,TRBJ2-1,TRBD2,CASSLPRGGRLTEQFF,TGCGCCAGCAGCCTTCCGCGGGGGGGGCGTCTCACTGAGCAGTTCTTC
TRBV27,NA,TRBJ1-2,NA,CASMGGAGRLYGYTF,TGTGCCAGCATGGGAGGGGCAGGCCGGCTCTATGGCTACACCTTC
TRBV11-2,NA,TRBJ2-3,NA,CASSLDQTDTQYF,TGTGCCAGCAGCTTAGACCAAACAGATACGCAGTATTTT
TRBV5-1,NA,TRBJ2-1,TRBD2,CASSRETSGSSYNEQFF,TGCGCCAGCAGCAGGGAGACTAGCGGGAGTTCTTACAATGAGCAGTTCTTC
TRBV7-2,NA,TRBJ1-2,NA,CASSHQHPANYGYTF,TGTGCCAGCAGCCATCAACACCCTGCTAACTATGGCTACACCTTC
TRBV6-5,NA,TRBJ1-5,NA,CASSYSEGNQPQHF,TGTGCCAGCAGTTACAGCGAAGGAAATCAGCCCCAGCATTTT
TRBV7-2,many,TRBJ2-3,TRBD2,CASSKRTSGAFSTDTQYF,TGTGCCAGCAGCAAACGAACTAGCGGGGCATTTTCCACAGATACGCAGTATTTT
TRBV11-3,few,TRBJ2-7,TRBD1,CASSARDSYEQYF,TGTGCCAGCAGCGCCCGGGACAGCTACGAGCAGTACTTC
TRBV5-5,NA,TRBJ2-5,NA,CASSPDGVTGYF,TGTGCCAGCAGCCCCGATGGAGTTACAGGATACTTC
TRBV5-6,NA,TRBJ2-1,TRBD1,CASSLTGATYNEQFF,TGTGCCAGCAGCTTGACAGGGGCGACCTACAATGAGCAGTTCTTC
TRBV5-1,NA,TRBJ2-5,NA,CASSLTQGPQETQYF,TGCGCCAGCAGCTTGACACAGGGCCCTCAAGAGACCCAGTACTTC
TRBV19,NA,TRBJ2-7,TRBD2,CASSTTSGTRDEQYF,TGTGCCAGTAGTACGACTAGCGGAACCCGGGACGAGCAGTACTTC
TRBV7-2,NA,TRBJ2-3,NA,CASSLAVRGTDTQYF,TGTGCCAGCAGCTTAGCCGTTCGCGGCACAGATACGCAGTATTTT
TRBV5-6,NA,TRBJ1-5,NA,CASSMANSNQPQHF,TGTGCCAGCAGCATGGCCAATAGCAATCAGCCCCAGCATTTT
TRBV3-1/TRBV3-2,NA,TRBJ1-3,TRBD1,CASSQGQGGSSGNTIYF,TGTGCCAGCAGCCAGGGACAGGGGGGGAGCTCTGGAAACACCATATATTTT
TRBV12-5,NA,TRBJ1-2,NA,CASVTGSPYGYTF,TGTGCTAGTGTGACGGGAAGTCCCTATGGCTACACCTTC
TRBV30,NA,TRBJ2-7,TRBD1,CAWSFGQGIDEQYF,TGTGCCTGGAGTTTTGGACAGGGAATAGACGAGCAGTACTTC
TRBV3-1/TRBV3-2,NA,TRBJ2-5,NA,CASSQGYSHQETQYF,TGTGCCAGCAGCCAAGGTTACAGCCACCAAGAGACCCAGTACTTC
TRBV10-3,NA,TRBJ2-2,NA,CAISRDTQNTGELFF,TGTGCCATCAGTCGGGACACCCAAAACACCGGGGAGCTGTTTTTT
TRBV7-2,NA,TRBJ1-1,NA,CASSSSAGTEAFF,TGTGCCAGCAGCTCCTCCGCAGGTACTGAAGCTTTCTTT